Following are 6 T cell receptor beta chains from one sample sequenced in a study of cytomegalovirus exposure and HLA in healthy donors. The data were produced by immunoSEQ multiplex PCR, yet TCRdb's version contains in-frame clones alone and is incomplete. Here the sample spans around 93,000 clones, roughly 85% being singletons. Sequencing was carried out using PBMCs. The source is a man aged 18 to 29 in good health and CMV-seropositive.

This CDR3 reads CASSPFGTASYNEQFF. CDR3 coding DNA: TGTGCCAGCAGCCCTTTCGGGACAGCCTCCTACAATGAGCAGTTCTTC. The chain carries TRBV5-4 and TRBJ2-1; TRBD1 matches 7 bases. Germline CDR1 and CDR2: SGHNT and YYREEE (reference sequence). This CDR3 region has 16 residues. V lost 4 bases and J lost 0; bases outside the gene matches: 7.

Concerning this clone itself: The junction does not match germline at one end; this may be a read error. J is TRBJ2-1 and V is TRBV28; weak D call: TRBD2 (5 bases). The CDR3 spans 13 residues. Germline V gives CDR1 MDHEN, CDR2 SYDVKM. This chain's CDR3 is CASSSLSGKLRLF. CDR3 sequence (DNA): TGTGCCAGCAGTTCCCTATCGGGAAAATTAAGGCTCTTC. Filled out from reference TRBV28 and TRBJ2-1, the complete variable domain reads DVKVTQSSRYLVKRTGEKVFLECVQDMDHENMFWYRQDPGLGLRLIYFSYDVKMKEKGDIPEGYSVSREKKERFSLILESASTNQTSMYLCASSSLSGKLRLFGPGTRLTVL.

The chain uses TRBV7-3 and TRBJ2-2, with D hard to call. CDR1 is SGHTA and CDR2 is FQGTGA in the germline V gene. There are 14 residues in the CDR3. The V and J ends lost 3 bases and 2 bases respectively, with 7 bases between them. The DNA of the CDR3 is TGTGCCAGCAGCTTCCAGGAAAACACCGGGGAGCTGTTTTTT. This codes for CASSFQENTGELFF.

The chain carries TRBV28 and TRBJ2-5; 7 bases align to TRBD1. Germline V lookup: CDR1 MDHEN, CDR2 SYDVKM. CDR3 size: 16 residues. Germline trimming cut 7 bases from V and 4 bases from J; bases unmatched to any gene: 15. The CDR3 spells CASTLGQGVGVETQYF. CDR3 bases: TGTGCCAGCACTCTAGGGCAGGGGGTCGGGGTAGAGACCCAGTACTTC.

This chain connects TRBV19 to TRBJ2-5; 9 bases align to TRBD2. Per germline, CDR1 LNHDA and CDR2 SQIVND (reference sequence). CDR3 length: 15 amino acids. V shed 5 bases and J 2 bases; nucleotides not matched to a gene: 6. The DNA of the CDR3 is TGTGCCAGTAGTCTCGGACTAGCGCAACAAGAGACCCAGTACTTC. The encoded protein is CASSLGLAQQETQYF. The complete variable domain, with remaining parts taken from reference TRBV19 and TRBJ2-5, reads DGGITQSPKYLFRKEGQNVTLSCEQNLNHDAMYWYRQDPGQGLRLIYYSQIVNDFQKGDIAEGYSVSREKKESFPLTVTSAQKNPTAFYLCASSLGLAQQETQYFGPGTRLLVL.

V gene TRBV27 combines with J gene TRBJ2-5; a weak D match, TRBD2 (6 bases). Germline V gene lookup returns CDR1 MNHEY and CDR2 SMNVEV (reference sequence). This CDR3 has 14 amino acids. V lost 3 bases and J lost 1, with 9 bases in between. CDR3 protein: CASSLEGIQETQYF. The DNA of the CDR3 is TGTGCCAGCAGTTTGGAGGGGATCCAAGAGACCCAGTACTTC.